This TCR beta chain stems from a study of CD8 T cells in ankylosing spondylitis. TCRdb reprocessed the 5' RACE reads with MiXCR, giving one entry per CDR3 protein. The repertoire holds a few hundred thousand distinct CDR3 sequences, with under 8.5% as singletons. This clonotype was seen a handful of times. The antigen remains unidentified. Trimming pared 1 base from V and 0 bases from J, leaving 11 bases between. The CDR3 is made up of 16 amino acids. From germline, CDR1 is SGHRS and CDR2 YFSETQ. Points from the study as a whole: Within ankylosing spondylitis blood, a TCR beta motif made up of several highly homologous variants appeared to be characteristic.

Source material: blood, either unsorted or a sorted T cell fraction (not recorded which). V usage is TRBV5-1 and J usage is TRBJ2-1; D gene uncertain. The clonotype was recovered from a male donor with ankylosing spondylitis. CDR3 sequence: CASSLRAQSSYNEQFF. CDR3 nucleotide sequence: TGCGCCAGCAGCTTGCGGGCCCAAAGCTCCTACAATGAGCAGTTCTTC.